Sequencing of this T cell receptor (beta chain) was carried out in a study of identical twins. Notes on the study in general: Beta clonotypes that were abundant in cord blood contained fewer insertions, a pattern absent from memory repertoires. Twins' excess sharing was less marked for out-of-frame beta sequences.

This clonotype was counted ten times or more. Its specificity is not known. TCRdb re-analysed the 5' RACE reads in MiXCR, keeping a single row per CDR3 protein. The table lists around 370,000 distinct CDR3 sequences, approximately 10% of them singletons, with over 7% in the top ten. The germline V gene encodes CDR1 SGHVS and CDR2 FQNEAQ. The V end lost 1 base, the J end lost 7 bases, and 15 bases lay between the germline ends. This CDR3 comprises 15 residues. The sample consisted of naive T cells sorted from blood. The chain joins TRBV7-8 to TRBJ2-3; D tentatively reads TRBD1 or TRBD2 (5 bases each). The sequence derives from a woman in her forties or fifties in good health. CDR3 nucleotides: TGTGCCAGCAGCTTAGGGTGGGGCGCGGGTAATACGCAGTATTTT. It translates to CASSLGWGAGNTQYF.